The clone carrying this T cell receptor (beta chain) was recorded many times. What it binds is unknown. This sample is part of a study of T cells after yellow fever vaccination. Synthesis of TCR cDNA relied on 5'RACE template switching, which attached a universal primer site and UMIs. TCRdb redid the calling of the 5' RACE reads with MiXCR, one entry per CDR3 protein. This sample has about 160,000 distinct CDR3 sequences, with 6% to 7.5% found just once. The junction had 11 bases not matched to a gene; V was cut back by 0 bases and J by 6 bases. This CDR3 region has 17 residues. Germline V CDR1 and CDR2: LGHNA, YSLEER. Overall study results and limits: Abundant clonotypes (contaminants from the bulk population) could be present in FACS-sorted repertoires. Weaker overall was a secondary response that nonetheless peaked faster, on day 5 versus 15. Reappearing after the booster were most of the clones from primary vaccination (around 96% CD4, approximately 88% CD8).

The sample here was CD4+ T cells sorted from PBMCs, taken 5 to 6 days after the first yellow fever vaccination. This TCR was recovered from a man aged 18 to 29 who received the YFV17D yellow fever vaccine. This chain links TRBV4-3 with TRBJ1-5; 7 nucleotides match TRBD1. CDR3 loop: CASSQDHRGGAGQPQHF. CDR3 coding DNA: TGCGCCAGCAGCCAAGATCACAGGGGAGGGGCGGGTCAGCCCCAGCATTTT.